Detailed here is one T cell receptor (beta chain). What it binds is not known. A read error may be the cause here, since a much bigger clone is one base away. Assay used: immunoSEQ multiplex PCR; TCRdb lists only in-frame clones, some missing. Here the sample spans about 1.1 million clones, around 77% being singletons. The sample originates from a study of shared clonotypes between healthy human individuals. Study-level results: Blood was the only sampled material, and tissue repertoires likely differ.

The V and J ends lost 3 bases and 2 bases respectively, with 2 bases between them. The CDR3 is made up of 11 amino acids. Germline CDR1 is MDHEN and CDR2 is SYDVKM. The sequence was collected from a man between 18 and 35 years old in good health. Some clones in this sample may be carry-over from other donors' samples. The chain employs TRBV28 and TRBJ2-7, with unresolved D. The sequencing input was memory CD4+ T cells from PBMCs. Subset: CD45RA-negative fraction. The DNA of the CDR3 is TGTGCCAGCAGTTTCCCCTACGAGCAGTACTTC. Its protein is CASSFPYEQYF.